A single sample gave rise to the 32 T cell receptor beta chains below, sequenced in a study of cytomegalovirus exposure and HLA in healthy donors. Amplification used 60 Vbeta primers and 13 Jbeta primers. Clones were sequenced by immunoSEQ multiplex PCR, and TCRdb holds only the in-frame ones, with some missing. The data show more than 80,000 clones, roughly 79% seen once. The sample comprised PBMCs. The receptors stem from a woman between 65 and 79 years old in good health and CMV-seropositive.

This clone has a handful of counts. The V call is TRBV19, the J call TRBJ2-2; maybe TRBD1 (7 bases). Germline V gene sequence: CDR1 LNHDA, CDR2 SQIVND (reference sequence). V gave up 9 bases and J gave up 3 bases, with 26 bases separating them. The CDR3 runs to 18 residues. CDR3 sequence (DNA): TGTGCCAGCACAAGGGGGCTTCGAAGGAGGGGGGACACCGGGGAGCTGTTTTTT. Residues: CASTRGLRRRGDTGELFF.

V gene TRBV19 combines with J gene TRBJ1-4; D is perhaps TRBD1 (5 bases). V was pared by 7 bases and J by 0 bases, with 15 bases between. The CDR3 has 16 residues. CDR1 LNHDA and CDR2 SQIVND come from the germline V gene (reference sequence). The CDR3 DNA reads as TGTGCCAGTAATCCCGGTGGAGGGGCAACTAATGAAAAACTGTTTTTT. Translated: CASNPGGGATNEKLFF.

The chain combines TRBV9 with TRBJ2-5; TRBD1 agrees at 9 bases. Germline loops: CDR1 SGDLS, CDR2 YYNGEE. Trimming removed 4 bases from V and 5 bases from J; junction bases left unmatched: 9. The CDR3 is 15 residues long. The CDR3 DNA follows: TGTGCCAGCAGCCAAGGGACAGGGCAGTTCGAGACCCAGTACTTC. Translation: CASSQGTGQFETQYF.

This clone was seen a handful of times. A single base separates this from a much larger clone, so it may be a read error. This chain joins TRBV30 and TRBJ2-7; TRBD1 matches at 8 bases. Trimming took 3 bases from V and 7 from J; bases not matched to a gene: 8. CDR3 size: 13 residues. CDR1 is GTSNPN and CDR2 is SVGIG in the germline V gene (reference sequence). For the CDR3, the DNA is TGTGCCTGGAGCCAGGGGGCCTACAATGAGCAGTACTTC. It yields the protein CAWSQGAYNEQYF.

V and J are TRBV5-5 and TRBJ2-7, with 9 bases aligning to TRBD2. This CDR3 contains 15 residues. Per germline, CDR1 SGHKS and CDR2 YYEKEE (reference sequence). V was clipped by 4 bases and J by 5 bases; unmatched bases: 10. The CDR3 spells CASSRGLAGIDEQYF. The CDR3 DNA sequence: TGTGCCAGCAGCCGGGGGCTAGCGGGGATTGACGAGCAGTACTTC.

CDR3 in amino acids: CASSPPLPAGDTQYF. The DNA of the CDR3 is TGTGCCAGCTCACCCCCCCTCCCCGCAGGGGATACGCAGTATTTT. The chain carries TRBV18 and TRBJ2-3, with TRBD1 as a possible D gene (5 bases). This CDR3 is 15 amino acids long. Germline V gives CDR1 KGHSH, CDR2 LQKENI. V was pared by 3 bases and J by 6 bases, with 16 bases between.

The rearrangement joins TRBV12-5 to TRBJ1-4, with a weak D call TRBD1 (5 bases). CDR1 is LGHNT, CDR2 FRNRAP, per germline. V lost 6 bases to trimming and J lost 0 bases, with 20 bases between them. This CDR3 is built from 18 residues. The CDR3: CASGPSRGGGSTNEKLFF. CDR3 in DNA: TGTGCTAGTGGACCCTCACGGGGTGGGGGGTCAACTAATGAAAAACTGTTTTTT.

The CDR3 here is CSGQGQGDRGYTF. The CDR3 DNA is TGCAGCGGCCAGGGACAGGGGGATCGGGGCTACACCTTC. This chain uses TRBV29-1 with TRBJ1-2; 11 bases line up with TRBD1. J was trimmed by 8 bases and V by 7 bases; bases with no gene match: 9. The CDR3 is made up of 13 amino acids. From germline, CDR1 is SQVTM and CDR2 ANQGSEA.

The chain employs TRBV5-1 and TRBJ2-7, with D maybe TRBD2 (5 bases). This CDR3 comprises 14 residues. Per germline, CDR1 SGHRS and CDR2 YFSETQ. V was shortened by 2 bases and J by 0 bases, with 9 bases between the two germline ends. Here the CDR3 DNA reads TGCGCCAGCAGCTTACTAGGTAGCTCCTACGAGCAGTACTTC. Translation: CASSLLGSSYEQYF.

The chain links TRBV2 to TRBJ2-3, with 13 positions matching TRBD2. The germline V gene has CDR1 SNHLY and CDR2 FYNNEI. This CDR3 comprises 14 residues. V lost 6 bases, J lost 7 bases, and 4 bases stayed unmatched. In DNA form, the CDR3 reads TGTGCCAGCAGACTAGCGGGAGGGAAAAATACGCAGTATTTT. It encodes CASRLAGGKNTQYF.

The gene calls are TRBV6-1 and TRBJ2-7; D is unclear. Germline lookup yields CDR1 MNHNS and CDR2 SASEGT. CDR3 size: 14 residues. Trimming took 8 bases from V and 0 from J, leaving 14 bases between them. This CDR3 is CASSRPENSYEQYF. CDR3 nucleotides: TGTGCCAGCTCCCGCCCAGAAAACTCCTACGAGCAGTACTTC.

The chain couples TRBV7-8 to TRBJ2-5; 7 bases fit TRBD1. Trimming took 1 base from V and 5 from J; bases not matched to a gene: 10. Germline V CDR1 and CDR2: SGHVS, FQNEAQ. The CDR3 covers 16 residues. The CDR3 DNA follows: TGTGCCAGCAGCTTAGTCGGAAGGGGGCGAAGGGAGACCCAGTACTTC. This gives the protein CASSLVGRGRRETQYF.

V and J are TRBV27 and TRBJ2-6, with D unresolved. This CDR3 comprises 16 residues. Germline V gene sequence: CDR1 MNHEY, CDR2 SMNVEV (reference sequence). The V gene lost 3 bases and the J gene lost 0 bases, with 9 bases spanning the gap. The DNA for the CDR3 is TGTGCCAGCAGTTTTATCGGGTCCTCTGGGGCCAACGTCCTGACTTTC. Its protein is CASSFIGSSGANVLTF.

The V and J genes are TRBV7-8 and TRBJ2-1, with 7 bases fitting TRBD1. The CDR3 spans 16 residues. J lost 4 bases, V lost 0 bases, and 6 bases had no gene match. The germline V gene encodes CDR1 SGHVS and CDR2 FQNEAQ. This CDR3 reads CASSLAQGTAYNEQFF. The CDR3 DNA reads as TGTGCCAGCAGCTTAGCGCAAGGGACAGCTTACAATGAGCAGTTCTTC.

The genes are TRBV6-5 and TRBJ1-4, with 7 nucleotides matching TRBD1. Germline lookup yields CDR1 MNHEY and CDR2 SVGAGI. J was trimmed by 10 bases and V by 0 bases; bases with no gene match: 2. The CDR3 covers 13 residues. The CDR3 DNA sequence: TGTGCCAGCAGTTACTCCCAGGGGGGAAAACTGTTTTTT. Its translation is CASSYSQGGKLFF.

This clone was counted between two and nine times. The J gene is TRBJ2-2, the V gene TRBV27, with 7 nucleotides matching TRBD2. CDR3 size: 16 residues. Losses at the gene ends were 6 bases for V and 7 bases for J; bases not matched to a gene: 14. Looked up from germline, CDR1 is MNHEY and CDR2 is SMNVEV (reference sequence). CDR3 in DNA: TGTGCCAGCAGCGGGTTGTGGGGCGGGAGCGGCGGGGAGCTGTTTTTT. Its protein is CASSGLWGGSGGELFF.

V gene TRBV2 combines with J gene TRBJ2-2; 12 positions agree with TRBD1. This CDR3 is 14 amino acids long. V shed 7 bases and J 7 bases; nucleotides not matched to a gene: 4. Germline loops: CDR1 SNHLY, CDR2 FYNNEI. DNA for the CDR3: TGTGCCAGCAAGGGACAGGGGGCGGGCGGGGAGCTGTTTTTT. It codes for CASKGQGAGGELFF.

The V call is TRBV6-5, the J call TRBJ2-5; possibly TRBD1 for D (6 bases). V was clipped by 5 bases and J by 2 bases, with 12 bases between them. The CDR3 consists of 14 residues. Germline-derived CDR1 and CDR2 are MNHEY and SVGAGI. The CDR3 nucleotides are TGTGCCAGCAGTAGGGGGATAGGACAAGAGACCCAGTACTTC. This sequence encodes CASSRGIGQETQYF.

The chain has TRBV28 and TRBJ2-4, with D possibly matching TRBD2 (6 bases). This CDR3 contains 13 residues. Trimming took 7 bases from V and 2 from J, leaving 9 bases between them. Germline loops: CDR1 MDHEN, CDR2 SYDVKM. CDR3 sequence: CASTRDSKNIQYF. The CDR3 DNA reads TGTGCCAGCACGAGGGACTCCAAAAACATTCAGTACTTC.

The rearrangement joins TRBV6-6 to TRBJ2-3; 9 nucleotides agree with TRBD1. V trimming: 5 bases; J trimming: 12 bases; junction bases outside the gene matches: 6. The CDR3 sequence is 12 residues long. Germline V gene data show CDR1 as MNHNY and CDR2 as SVGAGI (reference sequence). CDR3 DNA sequence: TGTGCCAGCAGTAAGCGGGACAGGGTTCAGTATTTT. This gives the protein CASSKRDRVQYF.

Concerning this clone: Other DNA sequences in this specimen translate into the identical CDR3. The rearrangement uses TRBV5-1 and TRBJ2-5; D ambiguous. V was trimmed by 0 bases and J by 5 bases, leaving 8 bases between them. The germline gives CDR1 SGHRS, CDR2 YFSETQ. There are 13 residues in the CDR3. This CDR3 is CASSLAGSETQYF. Here the CDR3 DNA reads TGCGCCAGCAGCTTGGCGGGTTCGGAGACCCAGTACTTC.

This rearrangement joins TRBV7-6 to TRBJ1-6, with D unresolved. This CDR3 is built from 15 residues. V was trimmed by 5 bases and J by 7 bases, leaving 15 bases between them. From germline, CDR1 is SGHVS and CDR2 FNYEAQ. For the CDR3, the DNA is TGTGCCAGCAGCAGCAGCCTTGCCGGGAATTCACCCCTCCACTTT. Translating gives CASSSSLAGNSPLHF.

The rearrangement uses TRBV6-5 and TRBJ1-6, with D unclear. Trimming stripped 5 bases from V and 7 bases from J, with 15 bases between. The CDR3 spans 15 residues. Germline assignment: CDR1 MNHEY and CDR2 SVGAGI. The chain's CDR3 is CASSPTTSGNSPLHF. CDR3 coding DNA: TGTGCCAGCAGTCCGACGACCTCGGGGAATTCACCCCTCCACTTT.

This chain connects TRBV4-3 to TRBJ2-7, with TRBD1 matching 8 bases. V gave up 0 bases and J gave up 3 bases; unmatched junction bases: 4. Germline lookup yields CDR1 LGHNA and CDR2 YSLEER. This CDR3 is built from 15 residues. CDR3 loop: CASSQDQGAIYEQYF. DNA of the CDR3: TGCGCCAGCAGCCAAGATCAGGGGGCGATCTACGAGCAGTACTTC.

This clone was picked up a small number of times. The chain combines TRBV6-5 with TRBJ2-7; 7 nucleotides agree with TRBD1. The CDR3 contains 15 residues. V lost 6 bases to trimming and J lost 2 bases; unmatched junction nucleotides: 10. The germline V gene encodes CDR1 MNHEY and CDR2 SVGAGI. The CDR3 DNA is TGTGCCAGCAGCACCGAGACAGGGACCACCTACGAGCAGTACTTC. It codes for CASSTETGTTYEQYF.

This chain connects TRBV28 to TRBJ1-5, with 12 bases matching TRBD1. Germline lookup yields CDR1 MDHEN and CDR2 SYDVKM. V was clipped by 4 bases and J by 7 bases; unmatched bases: 5. This CDR3 has 15 residues. The CDR3 DNA follows: TGTGCCAGCAGTTCCGGGACAGGGGGCAGGCAGCCCCAGCATTTT. This codes for CASSSGTGGRQPQHF.

The chain has TRBV30 and TRBJ1-1; the D gene is possibly TRBD1 (5 bases). In germline, CDR1 is GTSNPN, CDR2 SVGIG (reference sequence). The germline V and J ends were trimmed by 0 bases and 0 bases, with 11 bases remaining between them. This CDR3 is built from 15 residues. The CDR3 DNA is TGTGCCTGGAGTGTAAGAGACAGATTGAACACTGAAGCTTTCTTT. It yields the protein CAWSVRDRLNTEAFF.

A single count supports this clone. This chain joins TRBV6-1 and TRBJ2-7, with D maybe TRBD2 (5 bases). The CDR3 loop spans 10 amino acids. The germline V gene encodes CDR1 MNHNS and CDR2 SASEGT. Trimming took off 4 bases at V and 11 bases at J, with 9 bases between the two ends. Here the CDR3 DNA reads TGTGCCAGCAGTGGAATCGGGGAGTACTTC. Protein sequence: CASSGIGEYF.

The V call is TRBV5-1, the J call TRBJ1-2; 7 positions agree with TRBD1. J lost 4 bases, V lost 4 bases, and 10 bases had no gene match. CDR3 size: 15 residues. Germline CDR1 and CDR2: SGHRS and YFSETQ. CDR3 protein: CASSPLGQMSYGYTF. In DNA form, the CDR3 reads TGCGCCAGCAGCCCGTTGGGACAGATGAGCTATGGCTACACCTTC.

This clone is a singleton in its sample. The J gene is TRBJ2-7, the V gene TRBV7-3, with 7 positions matching TRBD1. V gave up 6 bases and J gave up 1 base; unmatched junction bases: 6. Germline assignment: CDR1 SGHTA and CDR2 FQGTGA. The CDR3 length is 14 residues. This CDR3 is CASSKPGQSYEQYF. The CDR3 nucleotides read TGTGCCAGCAGTAAACCGGGACAGTCCTACGAGCAGTACTTC.

The chain carries TRBV27 and TRBJ1-2; 9 bases line up with TRBD1. The CDR3 consists of 16 residues. Germline CDR1 reads MNHEY; CDR2 reads SMNVEV (reference sequence). J was trimmed by 7 bases and V by 8 bases; bases with no gene match: 17. CDR3 sequence: CASGSHGTGKASGYTF. CDR3 DNA sequence: TGTGCCAGCGGTTCGCACGGGACAGGGAAGGCTAGTGGCTACACCTTC.

The V gene is TRBV6-5, the J gene TRBJ1-3; tentatively, D is TRBD1 (5 bases). Germline CDR1 MNHEY, CDR2 SVGAGI. The CDR3 runs to 16 residues. The V end lost 2 bases, the J end lost 4 bases, and 15 bases lay between the germline ends. This CDR3 reads CASSYGGVAAGNTIYF. CDR3 nucleotide sequence: TGTGCCAGCAGTTACGGAGGGGTGGCCGCCGGAAACACCATATATTTT.